This T cell receptor (beta chain) stems from a study of T cells in Graves' hyperthyroidism and ophthalmopathy. This clonotype was observed a handful of times. Its target is unknown. At one end, the junction sequence differs from germline, possibly due to a read error. Study-level results: Among clonotypes expanded in thyroid above 0.001, most were also found in blood.

CDR1 is SGHTA, CDR2 FQGNSA, per germline. The CDR3 has 14 residues. The CDR3 regions of TCR beta were amplified from RNA transcripts. In the first-round RT-PCR of the TCR CDR3, the HTBI primer set was used. TCRdb ran MiXCR on the multiplex PCR reads and lists one entry per CDR3 protein. The table records about 840,000 distinct CDR3 sequences, 35% to 40% of them present only once. No ophthalmopathy progression within 18 months constituted stable Graves' hyperthyroidism. Diagnosis relied on clinical symptoms, serum thyroxine and TRAb, thyroid ultrasound and orbital computed tomography. The specimen was blood. V and J are TRBV7-2 and TRBJ1-1; 8 bases match TRBD1. The receptor comes from a man younger than 35 with Graves' hyperthyroidism. The CDR3 sequence is CASRPTGGGTEAFF. The CDR3 DNA is TGCGCCAGCAGACCCACAGGGGGAGGCACTGAAGCTTTCTTT.